A single sample gave rise to the 18 T cell receptor beta chains below, sequenced in a study of TIL therapy for anti-PD-1-resistant metastatic lung cancer. Sample time point: pre-treatment sample, taken before nivolumab and TIL therapy. The tumor samples were excised metastases, mostly pleural nodules or supraclavicular lymph nodes. Sequencing used immunoSEQ v3. Sequencing was performed with immunoSEQ multiplex PCR; in TCRdb, only in-frame clones are kept and a portion is missing. Among 50,000 to 60,000 clones listed, about two thirds were seen once. The source material was tumor tissue, sampled at baseline. These receptor sequences come from a person aged 25 to 80 with non-small cell lung cancer.

This chain joins TRBV2 and TRBJ2-7, with 8 nucleotides matching TRBD1. CDR1 is SNHLY and CDR2 is FYNNEI in the germline V gene. V shed 3 bases, J shed 4 bases, and the junction held 11 bases outside the gene matches. The CDR3 sequence is 16 residues long. DNA for the CDR3: TGTGCCAGCAGTGATCGTGGCAGGGGGCTTAGGTACGAGCAGTACTTC. Its protein product is CASSDRGRGLRYEQYF.

The CDR3 region is CASKGGPPQGEQFF. DNA of the CDR3: TGTGCCAGTAAGGGAGGCCCGCCCCAGGGGGAGCAGTTCTTC. The chain employs TRBV19 and TRBJ2-1; D possibly matches TRBD1 or TRBD2 (6 bases each). CDR1 is LNHDA and CDR2 is SQIVND in the germline V gene (reference sequence). Trimming took 7 bases from V and 10 from J, leaving 20 bases between them. This CDR3 region has 14 residues.

The genes are TRBV7-9 and TRBJ2-5; 11 nucleotides agree with TRBD1. CDR1 and CDR2 (germline): SEHNR, FQNEAQ (reference sequence). Trimming removed 1 base from V and 4 bases from J; junction bases left unmatched: 2. CDR3 length: 15 residues. Here the CDR3 DNA reads TGTGCCAGCAGCTTAGGTGGGACAGGGGGAGAGACCCAGTACTTC. It encodes CASSLGGTGGETQYF.

V and J are TRBV19 and TRBJ1-4; 9 nucleotides align to TRBD1. Looked up from germline, CDR1 is LNHDA and CDR2 is SQIVND (reference sequence). The junction had 6 bases not matched to a gene; V was cut back by 5 bases and J by 2 bases. This CDR3 spans 16 amino acids. The CDR3 nucleotides read TGTGCCAGTAGTGCCGGACAGGGGACGACTAATGAAAAACTGTTTTTT. Amino acids: CASSAGQGTTNEKLFF.

The V call is TRBV7-8, the J call TRBJ2-7, with 9 bases fitting TRBD1. The ends lost 5 bases at V and 7 bases at J; junction bases unmatched: 6. The CDR3 spans 13 residues. In germline, CDR1 is SGHVS, CDR2 FQNEAQ. CDR3 in DNA: TGTGCCAGCAGCGGGGGACAGGGAAGAGAGCAGTACTTC. Translation: CASSGGQGREQYF.

The J gene is TRBJ2-5, the V gene TRBV9; D is possibly TRBD1 (6 bases). Germline V gene lookup returns CDR1 SGDLS and CDR2 YYNGEE. The V and J ends lost 3 bases and 5 bases respectively, with 20 bases between them. The CDR3 covers 16 residues. DNA of the CDR3: TGTGCCAGCAGCGGGGCACAGGGACGTATCGGGGAGACCCAGTACTTC. Residues: CASSGAQGRIGETQYF.

The CDR3 nucleotides are TGTGCCAGCAGAAGGACAGGGAACACCGGGGAGCTGTTTTTT. It yields the protein CASRRTGNTGELFF. The genes are TRBV7-9 and TRBJ2-2, with 7 nucleotides matching TRBD1. Trimming took 6 bases from V and 1 from J; bases not matched to a gene: 2. The germline V gene has CDR1 SEHNR and CDR2 FQNEAQ (reference sequence). The CDR3 length is 14 residues.

The CDR3 region is CASSTERKETQYF. CDR3 in DNA: TGTGCCAGTAGCACGGAGAGAAAAGAGACCCAGTACTTC. The chain links TRBV19 to TRBJ2-5, with D unresolved. The CDR3 is 13 amino acids. V lost 6 bases, J lost 3 bases, and 11 bases lay in between. Germline loops: CDR1 LNHDA, CDR2 SQIVND (reference sequence).

The rearrangement links TRBV5-1 to TRBJ2-7; no clear D. The CDR3 is 13 residues long. From germline, CDR1 is SGHRS and CDR2 YFSETQ. The V end was cut by 1 base, the J end by 3 bases, with 8 bases between. The DNA for the CDR3 is TGCGCCAGCAGCTTGTTGTCAGACTACGAGCAGTACTTC. Residues: CASSLLSDYEQYF. The full variable domain, completed using reference TRBV5-1 and TRBJ2-7, is KAGVTQTPRYLIKTRGQQVTLSCSPISGHRSVSWYQQTPGQGLQFLFEYFSETQRNKGNFPGRFSGRQFSNSRSEMNVSTLELGDSALYLCASSLLSDYEQYFGPGTRLTVT.

This chain links TRBV29-1 with TRBJ2-5, with a possible D match to TRBD2 (5 bases). Looked up from germline, CDR1 is SQVTM and CDR2 is ANQGSEA. Trimming shortened V by 7 bases and J by 6 bases, and 15 bases separated the two germline ends. This CDR3 contains 12 residues. DNA of the CDR3: TGCAGCGCCTACCTCCCGGGGAAGACCCAGTACTTC. Residues: CSAYLPGKTQYF.

The genes are TRBV15 and TRBJ2-2; a possible D gene is TRBD1 (6 bases). The germline V and J ends were trimmed by 2 bases and 5 bases, with 12 bases remaining between them. The CDR3 spans 15 residues. Germline V gene lookup returns CDR1 LNHNV and CDR2 YYDKDF (reference sequence). CDR3 sequence reads: CATSRMGARTGELFF. As DNA, the CDR3 is TGTGCCACCAGCAGAATGGGGGCTAGGACCGGGGAGCTGTTTTTT.

This rearrangement joins TRBV7-2 to TRBJ2-3, with 9 bases matching TRBD2. The germline V gene encodes CDR1 SGHTA and CDR2 FQGNSA. Trimming took 5 bases from V and 3 from J; bases not matched to a gene: 15. This CDR3 region has 18 residues. CDR3 sequence: CASSPGMAGGPGTDTQYF. The CDR3 nucleotides read TGTGCCAGCAGCCCCGGCATGGCGGGAGGGCCGGGGACAGATACGCAGTATTTT.

The chain couples TRBV5-6 to TRBJ2-2; possibly TRBD1 or TRBD2 for D (5 bases each). The V end was cut by 0 bases, the J end by 4 bases, with 13 bases between. The CDR3 has 16 residues. Germline-derived CDR1 and CDR2 are SGHDT and YYEEEE. The DNA for the CDR3 is TGTGCCAGCAGCTTGGATTCAGAGGGGCCCACCGGGGAGCTGTTTTTT. It yields the protein CASSLDSEGPTGELFF.

This chain links TRBV9 with TRBJ2-5; 13 bases line up with TRBD2. The ends lost 4 bases at V and 3 bases at J; junction bases unmatched: 3. This CDR3 has 15 residues. The germline gives CDR1 SGDLS, CDR2 YYNGEE. The CDR3, as DNA: TGTGCCAGCAGCTTTGGGACTAGCGGGAAAGAGACCCAGTACTTC. Amino acid sequence: CASSFGTSGKETQYF.

The table lists this clone with many counts. The chain uses TRBV19 and TRBJ1-5; 7 bases agree with TRBD1. In germline, CDR1 is LNHDA, CDR2 SQIVND (reference sequence). With 9 bases clipped from V and 0 bases from J, the junction kept 11 bases outside the gene matches. The CDR3 length is 16 residues. This CDR3 is CASATGTVYSNQPQHF. The CDR3 DNA sequence: TGTGCCAGCGCGACAGGGACAGTTTATAGCAATCAGCCCCAGCATTTT.

This rearrangement joins TRBV6-5 to TRBJ2-7; TRBD1 matches 10 bases. The germline V gene has CDR1 MNHEY and CDR2 SVGAGI. V gave up 4 bases and J gave up 4 bases; unmatched junction bases: 4. This CDR3 region has 14 residues. This chain's CDR3 is CASSLGDRGYEQYF. The DNA for the CDR3 is TGTGCCAGCAGTTTGGGGGACAGGGGATACGAGCAGTACTTC.

V is TRBV10-3 and J is TRBJ2-1; TRBD2 matches 9 bases. The V gene end was trimmed by 8 bases and the J gene end by 6 bases; junction bases not matched to a gene: 8. This CDR3 region has 14 residues. Looked up from germline, CDR1 is ENHRY and CDR2 is SYGVKD. CDR3 region: CAIGRGRVINEQFF. The CDR3 nucleotides are TGTGCCATCGGCCGCGGGAGGGTTATCAATGAGCAGTTCTTC.

The chain is built from TRBV6-5 and TRBJ1-5; 7 positions agree with TRBD1. There are 15 residues in the CDR3. Germline trimming cut 7 bases from V and 0 bases from J; bases unmatched to any gene: 6. Germline lookup yields CDR1 MNHEY and CDR2 SVGAGI. CDR3: CASNSRGYSNQPQHF. The CDR3 bases are TGTGCCAGCAACTCCAGGGGGTATAGCAATCAGCCCCAGCATTTT.